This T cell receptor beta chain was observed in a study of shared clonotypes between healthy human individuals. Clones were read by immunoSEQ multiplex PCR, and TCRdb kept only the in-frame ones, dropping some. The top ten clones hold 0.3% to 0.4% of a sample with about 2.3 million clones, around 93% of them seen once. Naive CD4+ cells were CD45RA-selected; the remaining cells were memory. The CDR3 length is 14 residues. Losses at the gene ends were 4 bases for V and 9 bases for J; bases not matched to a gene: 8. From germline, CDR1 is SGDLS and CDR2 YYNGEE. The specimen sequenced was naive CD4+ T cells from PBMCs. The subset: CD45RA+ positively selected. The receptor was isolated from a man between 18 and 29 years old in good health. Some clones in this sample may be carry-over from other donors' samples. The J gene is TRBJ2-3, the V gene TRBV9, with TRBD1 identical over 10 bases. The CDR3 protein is CASSTQPGQGTQYF. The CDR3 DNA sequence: TGTGCCAGCAGCACCCAACCGGGACAGGGGACGCAGTATTTT.